This T cell receptor (beta chain) was identified during a study of CD8+ T cells in alopecia areata. As the sequencing template, cDNA was produced by extracting RNA and reverse transcribing it. TCRdb's copy holds only in-frame clones and misses some; the assay was immunoSEQ multiplex PCR. This table holds some 120,000 clones, around 60% found once. This clone was seen a few times. Treatment given: oral pan-JAK inhibitor, 5-10 mg twice daily. Both peripheral blood and punch biopsies of lesional scalp skin were obtained from patients who had alopecia areata. CDR1 is LGHNA and CDR2 is YSLEER in the germline V gene. The CDR3 sequence is 13 residues long. V gave up 1 base and J gave up 8 bases, with 10 bases separating them.

This chain connects TRBV4-3 to TRBJ2-3, with a possible D match to TRBD2 (6 bases). This TCR derives from a human donor with alopecia areata. Sequencing used CD4+ T cells sorted from blood, obtained at week 4, from a patient treated with tofacitinib. The CDR3 DNA is TGCGCCAGCAGCCAAGGCGGGACGCGTACGCAGTATTTT. Protein sequence: CASSQGGTRTQYF.